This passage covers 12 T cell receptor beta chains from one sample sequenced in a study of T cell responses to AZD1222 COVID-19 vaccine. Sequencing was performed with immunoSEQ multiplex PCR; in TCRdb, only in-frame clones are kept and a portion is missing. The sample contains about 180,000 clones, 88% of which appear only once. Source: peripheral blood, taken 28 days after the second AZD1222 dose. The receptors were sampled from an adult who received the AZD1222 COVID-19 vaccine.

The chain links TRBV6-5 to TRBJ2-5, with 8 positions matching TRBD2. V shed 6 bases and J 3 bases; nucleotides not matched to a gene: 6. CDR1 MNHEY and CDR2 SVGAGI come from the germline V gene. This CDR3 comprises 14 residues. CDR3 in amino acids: CASRWSGSEETQYF. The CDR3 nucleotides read TGTGCCAGCAGGTGGAGCGGGAGCGAAGAGACCCAGTACTTC.

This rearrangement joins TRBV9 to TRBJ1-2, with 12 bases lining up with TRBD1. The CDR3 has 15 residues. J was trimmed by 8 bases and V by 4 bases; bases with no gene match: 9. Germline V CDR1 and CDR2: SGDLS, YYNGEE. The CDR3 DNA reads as TGTGCCAGCAGCTTCCGGGACAGGGGGCATTTGGGCTACACCTTC. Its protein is CASSFRDRGHLGYTF.

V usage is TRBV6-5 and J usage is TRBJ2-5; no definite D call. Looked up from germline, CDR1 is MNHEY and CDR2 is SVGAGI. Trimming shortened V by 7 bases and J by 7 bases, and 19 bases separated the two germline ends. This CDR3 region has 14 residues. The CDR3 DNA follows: TGTGCCAGCACTCTCCCTCGGGCCCCAGGGACCCAGTACTTC. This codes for CASTLPRAPGTQYF.

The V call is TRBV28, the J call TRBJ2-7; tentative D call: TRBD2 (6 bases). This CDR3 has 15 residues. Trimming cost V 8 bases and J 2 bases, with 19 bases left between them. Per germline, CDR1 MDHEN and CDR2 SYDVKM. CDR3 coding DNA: TGTGCCAGCTTGGGCGGGGCCCTCGGGCCCTACGAGCAGTACTTC. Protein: CASLGGALGPYEQYF.

The CDR3 DNA reads TGCGCCAGCAGCCCGGACAGTTATAGCAATCAGCCCCAGCATTTT. This sequence encodes CASSPDSYSNQPQHF. This chain joins TRBV5-1 and TRBJ1-5, with D possibly being TRBD1 (6 bases). V dropped 4 bases and J dropped 0 bases, with 11 bases sitting between them. The CDR3 spans 15 residues. CDR1 and CDR2 (germline): SGHRS, YFSETQ.

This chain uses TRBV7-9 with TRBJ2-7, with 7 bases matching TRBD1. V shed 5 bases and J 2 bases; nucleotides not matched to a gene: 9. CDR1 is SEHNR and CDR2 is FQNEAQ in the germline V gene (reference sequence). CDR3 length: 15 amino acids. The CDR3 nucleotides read TGTGCCAGCAGCCCCCGACAGGGACCAACCTACGAGCAGTACTTC. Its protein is CASSPRQGPTYEQYF.

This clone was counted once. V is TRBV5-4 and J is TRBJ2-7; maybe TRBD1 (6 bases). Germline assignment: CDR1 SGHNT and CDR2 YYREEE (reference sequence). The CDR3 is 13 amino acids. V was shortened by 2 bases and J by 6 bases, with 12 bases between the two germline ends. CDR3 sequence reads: CASSLVGAGEQYF. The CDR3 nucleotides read TGTGCCAGCAGCTTAGTGGGGGCCGGCGAGCAGTACTTC.

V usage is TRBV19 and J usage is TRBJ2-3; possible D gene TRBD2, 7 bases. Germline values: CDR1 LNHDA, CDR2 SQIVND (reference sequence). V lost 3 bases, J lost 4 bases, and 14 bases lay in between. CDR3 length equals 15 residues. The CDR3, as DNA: TGTGCCAGTAGTATTGGGGGGGCCTTTGCAGATACGCAGTATTTT. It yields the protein CASSIGGAFADTQYF.

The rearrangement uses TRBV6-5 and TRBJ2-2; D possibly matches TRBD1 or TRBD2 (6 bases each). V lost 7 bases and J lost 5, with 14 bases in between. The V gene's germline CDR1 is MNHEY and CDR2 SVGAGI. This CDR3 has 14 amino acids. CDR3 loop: CASKRRRGTGELFF. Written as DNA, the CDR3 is TGTGCCAGCAAACGGAGGAGGGGGACCGGGGAGCTGTTTTTT.

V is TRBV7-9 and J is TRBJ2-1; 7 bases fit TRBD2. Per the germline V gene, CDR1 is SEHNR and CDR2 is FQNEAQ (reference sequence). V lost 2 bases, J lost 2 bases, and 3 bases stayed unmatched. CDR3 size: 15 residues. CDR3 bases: TGTGCCAGCAGCTTAAGACTAGCAGCCTACAATGAGCAGTTCTTC. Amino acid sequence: CASSLRLAAYNEQFF.

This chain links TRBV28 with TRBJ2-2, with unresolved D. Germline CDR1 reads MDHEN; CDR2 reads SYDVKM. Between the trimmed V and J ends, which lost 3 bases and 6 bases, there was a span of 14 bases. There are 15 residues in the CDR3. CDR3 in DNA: TGTGCCAGCAGTTTTACTGTGACGATGCCCGGGGAGCTGTTTTTT. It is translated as CASSFTVTMPGELFF.

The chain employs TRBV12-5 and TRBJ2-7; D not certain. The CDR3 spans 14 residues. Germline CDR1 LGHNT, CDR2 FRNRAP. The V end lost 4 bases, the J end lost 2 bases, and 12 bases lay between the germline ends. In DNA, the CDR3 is TGTGCTAGTGGTTGGCGACCGGACCCCTACGAGCAGTACTTC. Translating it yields CASGWRPDPYEQYF.